This record concerns one T cell receptor (beta chain) sequence. What it binds is unknown. These data come from a study of T cell responses to AZD1222 COVID-19 vaccine. Study-level results: Distributed over spike, vaccine-associated CD4 TCRs predominated at 160-218 and 743-854.

Repertoires were generated with immunoSEQ multiplex PCR, while TCRdb's copy carries only in-frame clones and drops some. The data hold roughly 80,000 clones, with 88% observed a single time. The sample here was peripheral blood, taken on day 0 of MenACWY control vaccination. This TCR came from an adult in good health.

The CDR3 here is CASSYRGTIPEWSYEQYF. DNA for the CDR3: TGTGCCAGCAGTTATCGCGGGACTATCCCAGAATGGTCCTACGAGCAGTACTTC. This rearrangement joins TRBV6-2 or TRBV6-3 to TRBJ2-7; 7 bases are shared with TRBD2. The germline CDR1 and CDR2 sequences are MNHEY and SVGEGT. CDR3 length: 18 residues. The J segment lost 1 base and the V segment lost 3 bases, leaving 15 bases of the junction unmatched.